The source of this T cell receptor (beta chain) is a study of cytomegalovirus exposure and HLA in healthy donors. Study results and limitations: The authors listed approximately 150 TCR beta chains as cytomegalovirus-associated.

TCRdb's copy holds only in-frame clones and misses some; the assay was immunoSEQ multiplex PCR. This repertoire shows over 100,000 clones, roughly 89% found once; its top ten account for roughly 1.2%. In the case of this clone: Its specificity is not known.

The study drew the donors from its approximately 120-subject validation cohort, separate from the roughly 670-subject first cohort. The clonotype originates from a woman aged 18 to 35 in good health and CMV-seronegative. Sequenced material: PBMCs.

CDR3 sequence (DNA): TGTGCCAGCAGCCTGTACTGGATCGTCCGGGATAGCAATCAGCCCCAGCATTTT. Encoded protein: CASSLYWIVRDSNQPQHF. This chain connects TRBV27 to TRBJ1-5; D ambiguous. Looked up from germline, CDR1 is MNHEY and CDR2 is SMNVEV (reference sequence). The V gene lost 6 bases and the J gene lost 0 bases, with 21 bases spanning the gap. This CDR3 has 18 amino acids.